This T cell receptor (beta chain) originates from a study of cytomegalovirus exposure and HLA in healthy donors. The primer mix had 60 Vbeta and 13 Jbeta primers. Authors' analysis steps: In a later analysis, the count reached 82 million or so unique TCR beta chains, with around 11 million shared. Produced via immunoSEQ multiplex PCR; TCRdb's table is partial and in-frame only. Clone size and the V and J calls come from that table; the DNA yielded D and trimming. The sample consists of around 240,000 clones, about 81% of them appearing once. The study's findings and limits: In a later analysis, common viral pathogens appeared linked to several of the most significant clusters. The study carried out a later analysis of TCR beta sequences. It associated some 17,000 of them with specific HLA alleles at a false discovery rate of 0.05.

Unrecorded immune exposure was likely among donors, who were nominally healthy when sampled. About this clone: Its antigen is unknown. An end of the junction differs from the germline gene, which may be a read error.

The CDR3 spans 14 residues. Germline assignment: CDR1 SEHNR and CDR2 FQNEAQ (reference sequence). This clonotype was obtained from a woman in her 40s in good health and CMV-seropositive. The sample consisted of PBMCs. The rearrangement uses TRBV7-9 and TRBJ1-2, with 9 nucleotides matching TRBD1. CDR3 region: CSSSGTGFNNGYTF. DNA of the CDR3: TGTTCCAGCAGCGGGACAGGGTTCAATAATGGCTACACCTTC.